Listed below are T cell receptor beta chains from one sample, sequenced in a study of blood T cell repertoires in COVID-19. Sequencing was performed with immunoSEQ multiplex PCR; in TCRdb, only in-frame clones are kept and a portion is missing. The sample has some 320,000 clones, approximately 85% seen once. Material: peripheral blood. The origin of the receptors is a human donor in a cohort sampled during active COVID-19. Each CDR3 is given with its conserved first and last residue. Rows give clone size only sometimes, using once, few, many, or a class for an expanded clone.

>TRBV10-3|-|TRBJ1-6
CAVRDRDSPLHF
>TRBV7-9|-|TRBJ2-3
CASSPILGLQSTDTQYF
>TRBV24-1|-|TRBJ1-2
CATSDRAGQGLYGYTF
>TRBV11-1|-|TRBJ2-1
CASSFKRGGGYEQFF
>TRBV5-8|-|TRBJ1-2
CASSSRLRRDGYTF
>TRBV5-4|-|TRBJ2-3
CASSPKRSGGNPDTQYF
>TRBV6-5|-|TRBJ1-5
CASSRTLDSNQPQHF
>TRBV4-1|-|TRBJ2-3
CASSQVRGVDTQYF
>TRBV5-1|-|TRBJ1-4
CASSLGSVEGEKLFF
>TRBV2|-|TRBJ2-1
CASSGHGGPYEQFF
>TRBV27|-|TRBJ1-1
CASSRGTVTEAFF
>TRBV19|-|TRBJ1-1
CASSPADPTEAFF
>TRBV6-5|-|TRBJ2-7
CAARGSDEQYF
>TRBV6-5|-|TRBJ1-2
CASSYQDRNHYGYTF
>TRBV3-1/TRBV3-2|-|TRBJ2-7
CASSPSTGGEQYF
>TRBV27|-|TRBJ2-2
CASSTLSGEYTGELFF
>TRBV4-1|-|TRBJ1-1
CASSQPGQGFTEAFF
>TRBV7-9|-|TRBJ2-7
CASSLASPGYEQYF
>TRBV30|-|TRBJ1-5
CAWSEHDSNQPQHF
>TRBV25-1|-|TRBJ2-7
CASTASAGQYEQYF
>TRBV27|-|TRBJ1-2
CASSLTAGPNYGYTF
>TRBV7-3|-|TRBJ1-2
CASSSTGTNYGYTF
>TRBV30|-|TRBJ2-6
CAWRLGQPLSGANVLTF
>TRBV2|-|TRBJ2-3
CASFSYTDTQYF
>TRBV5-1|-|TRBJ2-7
CASSLITGRYEQYF
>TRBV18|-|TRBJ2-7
CASSPSDSSYEQYF
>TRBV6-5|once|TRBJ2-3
CASSGQITSTDTQYF
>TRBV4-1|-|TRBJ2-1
CASSQGRFLNNEQFF
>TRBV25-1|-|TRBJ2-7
CASSEFIEQYF
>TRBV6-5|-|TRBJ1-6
CASSYSVRSGDSPLHF
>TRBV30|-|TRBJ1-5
CAWGGDRGGQPQHF
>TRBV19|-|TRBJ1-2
CASSPGTGTSNYGYTF
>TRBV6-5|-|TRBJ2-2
CATQPGAGELFF
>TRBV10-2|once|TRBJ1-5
CASSGSTGASNQPQHF
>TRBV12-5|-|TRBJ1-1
CASGEQGGGTEAFF
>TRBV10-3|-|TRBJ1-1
CAISNPGQKAFF
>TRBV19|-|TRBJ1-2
CASMRLSFGGYTF
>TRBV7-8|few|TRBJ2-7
CASSSAGLGTYEQYF
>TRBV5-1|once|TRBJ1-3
CASSLEARVAGNTIYF
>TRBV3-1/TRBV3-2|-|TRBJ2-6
CASSPRQGALSGANVLTF
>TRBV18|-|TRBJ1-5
CASSPEELLDQPQHF
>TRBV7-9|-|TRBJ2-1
CASSLLTGTKGSEQFF
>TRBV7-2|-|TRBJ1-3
CASGTDSYSGNTIYF
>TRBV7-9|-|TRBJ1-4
CASSLGDRRNEKLFF
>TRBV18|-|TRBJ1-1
CASSPRQGNTEAFF
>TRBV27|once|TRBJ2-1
CASSLRGTYNEQFF
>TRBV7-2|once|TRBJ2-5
CASSLNQETQYF